This TCR beta chain derives from a study of blood T cell repertoires in COVID-19. Whole-study context: Acute-phase and convalescent COVID-19 samples originated in the United States, Italy and Spain. T cells, B-cell-depleted T cells, or PBMCs provided the cDNA or gDNA that served as material.

The CDR3 consists of 16 residues. Per germline, CDR1 SGHRS and CDR2 YFSETQ. Trimming took 4 bases from V and 2 from J, leaving 17 bases between them. Study processing details: For nucleated cells, counts were estimated from reference gene primer amplification. Here immunoSEQ multiplex PCR was the method, and the copy in TCRdb shows in-frame clones only, minus some. The DNA was the basis for D and trimming; V, J and clone size are from that table. The table has 70,000 to 85,000 clones, roughly four fifths seen once. The chain is built from TRBV5-1 and TRBJ2-3, with D possibly matching TRBD1 (6 bases). The material sequenced was peripheral blood. This receptor was taken from an elderly man with acute or convalescent COVID-19. For the CDR3, the DNA is TGCGCCAGCAGCCTGGAATGGGGGCTCTACACAGATACGCAGTATTTT. This gives the protein CASSLEWGLYTDTQYF.